Below, one T cell receptor beta chain is given with its context. Its antigen is not known. Method: immunoSEQ multiplex PCR; TCRdb's copy keeps in-frame clones and lacks some. The table includes about 70,000 clones, approximately 78% detected once. The ends were cut back, 6 bases at V and 8 bases at J, with 8 bases in the middle. Germline CDR1 reads KGHSH; CDR2 reads LQKENI. The CDR3 is 11 amino acids. The sample is drawn from a study of OX40 agonist ivuxolimab in advanced cancers. Study-level background: A male proportion of 70% to 90% was recorded, with mean age approximately 60 years and range about 23 to 80. Findings of the study overall: Partial responders at 0.1-3.0 mg/kg showed near-lowest clonal expansion.

The chain combines TRBV18 with TRBJ2-1; D unresolved. This sample comprised CD4+ or CD8+ T cells sorted from blood, obtained in a trial of the OX40 agonist ivuxolimab. The clonotype originates from an adult with an advanced solid tumor such as melanoma, head and neck, liver or kidney cancer. CDR3 region: CASSTQDEQFF. In nucleotides, the CDR3 is TGTGCCAGCTCGACCCAGGATGAGCAGTTCTTC.